The 24 T cell receptor beta chains below come from one sample, sequenced in a study of CD4 T cells in relation to SARS-CoV-2 and coronaviruses. Only in-frame clones appear in the TCRdb table, and some are missing; sequencing was by immunoSEQ multiplex PCR. The table includes some 19,000 clones, 70% to 85% detected once. No antigens are known for them. Before the COVID-19 pandemic, during about 2010-2018, CD4+ T cells were taken from unexposed donors. The cells were cultured for 10 days before CD4+ T cells were isolated. The sample comprised CD4+ T cells from PBMCs, cultured in vitro. Receptors originate from a human donor in good health.

The V call is TRBV5-4, the J call TRBJ2-3; D uncertain. Trimming removed 2 bases from V and 4 bases from J, with 5 bases in between. This CDR3 has 12 residues. Germline lookup yields CDR1 SGHNT and CDR2 YYREEE (reference sequence). Written as DNA, the CDR3 is TGTGCCAGCAGCTTAGGCTCAGATACGCAGTATTTT. Protein: CASSLGSDTQYF.

This chain uses TRBV5-1 with TRBJ1-1, with D unresolved. Trimming shortened V by 0 bases and J by 0 bases, and 9 bases separated the two germline ends. The germline V gene encodes CDR1 SGHRS and CDR2 YFSETQ. CDR3 length equals 15 residues. CDR3 residues: CASSLDGPMNTEAFF. The CDR3 DNA sequence: TGCGCCAGCAGCTTGGACGGACCCATGAACACTGAAGCTTTCTTT.

The chain couples TRBV4-3 to TRBJ1-2, with 7 bases identical to TRBD1. Germline CDR1 reads LGHNA; CDR2 reads YSLEER. The CDR3 contains 16 residues. The J segment lost 5 bases and the V segment lost 1 base, leaving 10 bases of the junction unmatched. This CDR3 is CASSQAAGTDVYGYTF. CDR3 nucleotide sequence: TGCGCCAGCAGCCAAGCAGCCGGGACAGACGTGTATGGCTACACCTTC.

This clone was recorded a few times. This rearrangement joins TRBV7-9 to TRBJ2-3; TRBD2 aligns across 14 bases. The germline gives CDR1 SEHNR, CDR2 FQNEAQ (reference sequence). The length of the CDR3 is 16 residues. Trimming cost V 5 bases and J 7 bases; bases outside gene matches: 8. The CDR3 nucleotides read TGTGCCAGCAGCCCCCTGACTAGCGGGGGGGCCTATACGCAGTATTTT. Its translation is CASSPLTSGGAYTQYF.

The chain has TRBV25-1 and TRBJ1-3, with a tentative D call TRBD1 (5 bases). CDR1 is MGHDK, CDR2 SYGVNS, per germline. The CDR3 is made up of 14 amino acids. The V end lost 4 bases, the J end lost 2 bases, and 9 bases lay between the germline ends. The CDR3 DNA is TGTGCCAGCAGTGTCGGGGGTGCTGGAAACACCATATATTTT. Protein sequence: CASSVGGAGNTIYF.

The genes are TRBV11-2 and TRBJ2-3; perhaps TRBD2 as D (6 bases). The V end lost 5 bases, the J end lost 2 bases, and 14 bases lay between the germline ends. Germline CDR1 reads SGHAT; CDR2 reads FQNNGV. The CDR3 runs to 15 residues. CDR3 region: CASSVTGGVTDTQYF. The CDR3 DNA is TGTGCCAGCAGCGTGACTGGAGGGGTCACAGATACGCAGTATTTT.

The V call is TRBV6-5, the J call TRBJ2-2; no clear D. V lost 6 bases to trimming and J lost 7 bases, with 12 bases between them. Germline assignment: CDR1 MNHEY and CDR2 SVGAGI. The CDR3 totals 13 residues. The DNA of the CDR3 is TGTGCCAGCAGAAGCCTCAGGAACGGGGAGCTGTTTTTT. Its translation is CASRSLRNGELFF.

V usage is TRBV9 and J usage is TRBJ1-1, with TRBD1 as a possible D gene (5 bases). The CDR3 contains 15 residues. Trimming stripped 2 bases from V and 0 bases from J, with 11 bases between. Per the germline V gene, CDR1 is SGDLS and CDR2 is YYNGEE. CDR3 DNA sequence: TGTGCCAGCAGCGTGGGGGGGGGAGTGAACACTGAAGCTTTCTTT. Its translation: CASSVGGGVNTEAFF.

For the CDR3, the DNA is TGTGCCAGCAGCTTTACAGGGGACACTGAAGCTTTCTTT. This gives the protein CASSFTGDTEAFF. This chain joins TRBV7-9 and TRBJ1-1; TRBD1 matches 7 bases. The CDR3 sequence is 13 residues long. Germline loops: CDR1 SEHNR, CDR2 FQNEAQ (reference sequence). Trimming at V came to 3 bases and at J to 3 bases, leaving 1 base not matched to a gene.

The chain links TRBV30 to TRBJ2-7; perhaps D is TRBD1 or TRBD2 (5 bases each). Trimming left V 5 bases short and J 1 base short, with 12 bases between. This CDR3 contains 13 residues. In germline, CDR1 is GTSNPN, CDR2 SVGIG (reference sequence). CDR3 in amino acids: CAWPGRDSYEQYF. The CDR3 nucleotides are TGTGCCTGGCCGGGACGGGATTCCTACGAGCAGTACTTC.

In its sample, this clone was seen once. The rearrangement joins TRBV20-1 to TRBJ2-1; D is possibly TRBD2 (6 bases). Germline lookup yields CDR1 DFQATT and CDR2 SNEGSKA (reference sequence). Trimming pared 3 bases from V and 9 bases from J, leaving 9 bases between. The CDR3 spans 11 residues. CDR3 protein: CSASAAGEQFF. The CDR3 DNA follows: TGCAGTGCTAGTGCAGCGGGTGAGCAGTTCTTC.

The CDR3 DNA reads as TGTGCCAGCAGCTTGACTAGCGGGAGCTCCTACGAGCAGTACTTC. The encoded protein is CASSLTSGSSYEQYF. The chain combines TRBV7-2 with TRBJ2-7; 12 bases are a match to TRBD2. The CDR3 loop spans 15 amino acids. With V trimmed by 3 bases and J by 0 bases, 0 bases remained unmatched. The germline V gene encodes CDR1 SGHTA and CDR2 FQGNSA.

The rearrangement links TRBV11-3 to TRBJ2-5, with a weak D call TRBD2 (6 bases). The V and J ends lost 5 bases and 2 bases respectively, with 12 bases between them. CDR3 length: 14 amino acids. Germline loops: CDR1 SGHNT, CDR2 YENEEA. CDR3 in amino acids: CASSPGGQQETQYF. As DNA, the CDR3 is TGTGCCAGCAGCCCCGGGGGTCAGCAAGAGACCCAGTACTTC.

This clone was counted once. This sequence joins TRBV14 and TRBJ1-1; D uncertain. This CDR3 has 16 residues. Trimming stripped 5 bases from V and 4 bases from J, with 20 bases between. Germline V gene sequence: CDR1 SGHDN, CDR2 FVKESK. The CDR3 sequence is CASSNTDRRLSTEAFF. CDR3 nucleotide sequence: TGTGCCAGCAGCAATACGGACCGGCGCTTGAGCACTGAAGCTTTCTTT.

This chain joins TRBV11-1 and TRBJ1-5; 7 nucleotides line up with TRBD1. The CDR3 loop spans 14 amino acids. Germline V gene sequence: CDR1 SGHAT, CDR2 FQDESV (reference sequence). V was pared by 5 bases and J by 2 bases, with 3 bases of the junction left unmatched. The CDR3 here is CASSPGTGNQPQHF. The CDR3 DNA sequence: TGTGCCAGCAGCCCAGGGACAGGCAATCAGCCCCAGCATTTT.

The chain links TRBV6-2 or TRBV6-3 to TRBJ1-3; no reliable D call. The V and J ends lost 0 bases and 0 bases respectively, with 9 bases between them. The CDR3 covers 16 residues. Germline assignment: CDR1 MNHEY and CDR2 SVGEGT. In DNA form, the CDR3 reads TGTGCCAGCAGTTACTCGAACGCTTACTCTGGAAACACCATATATTTT. Amino acids: CASSYSNAYSGNTIYF.

The rearrangement uses TRBV6-1 and TRBJ2-7; 8 bases match TRBD2. V lost 0 bases, J lost 6 bases, and 10 bases stayed unmatched. This CDR3 comprises 16 residues. Germline V gene sequence: CDR1 MNHNS, CDR2 SASEGT. This chain's CDR3 is CASSEAGGVGASEQYF. Written as DNA, the CDR3 is TGTGCCAGCAGTGAAGCCGGGGGGGTCGGGGCCAGCGAGCAGTACTTC.

The rearrangement joins TRBV30 to TRBJ2-1; weak D call: TRBD2 (6 bases). V gave up 1 base and J gave up 3 bases, with 16 bases separating them. The CDR3 runs to 16 residues. Germline values: CDR1 GTSNPN, CDR2 SVGIG (reference sequence). The chain's CDR3 is CAWSGSSGEHYNEQFF. The CDR3 DNA sequence: TGTGCCTGGAGTGGGAGTAGCGGAGAACACTACAATGAGCAGTTCTTC.

This rearrangement joins TRBV4-2 to TRBJ2-5, with 7 positions matching TRBD1. Per germline, CDR1 LGHNA and CDR2 YNFKEQ. The length of the CDR3 is 16 residues. Trimming at V came to 1 base and at J to 3 bases, leaving 8 bases not matched to a gene. CDR3 amino acids: CASSQGPGQGEETQYF. The DNA of the CDR3 is TGTGCCAGCAGCCAAGGTCCGGGTCAGGGGGAAGAGACCCAGTACTTC.

The chain links TRBV6-2 or TRBV6-3 to TRBJ2-7; 12 nucleotides match TRBD1. V lost 5 bases, J lost 5 bases, and 7 bases stayed unmatched. Germline CDR1 reads MNHEY; CDR2 reads SVGEGT. The CDR3 length is 15 residues. The CDR3 sequence is CASSNLGTGGDEQYF. In DNA, the CDR3 is TGTGCCAGCAGTAACCTGGGGACAGGGGGCGACGAGCAGTACTTC.

V and J are TRBV6-5 and TRBJ1-6, with D perhaps matching TRBD1 (5 bases). The V gene lost 8 bases and the J gene lost 7 bases, with 15 bases spanning the gap. CDR1 and CDR2 (germline): MNHEY, SVGAGI. The CDR3 covers 14 residues. CDR3 coding DNA: TGTGCCAGCGTAGGCGCGGGGCGGAATTCACCCCTCCACTTT. It encodes CASVGAGRNSPLHF.

This sequence joins TRBV7-2 and TRBJ2-5, with 9 bases that match TRBD2. Germline CDR1 SGHTA, CDR2 FQGNSA. This CDR3 spans 18 amino acids. J gave up 3 bases and V 5 bases, and 16 bases lay outside the gene matches. The CDR3 coding sequence is TGTGCCAGCAGCCTCCGAACGGTTAGAGCGGGAGGAAAAGAGACCCAGTACTTC. This translates into CASSLRTVRAGGKETQYF.

This clone has only one observation. The chain employs TRBV19 and TRBJ1-2; D is possibly TRBD1 (6 bases). This CDR3 comprises 13 residues. Trimming removed 9 bases at V and 2 bases at J, with 13 bases between. The germline V gene has CDR1 LNHDA and CDR2 SQIVND (reference sequence). The CDR3 loop reads CASSWDTNYGYTF. CDR3 bases: TGTGCCAGCTCCTGGGACACCAACTATGGCTACACCTTC.

The chain combines TRBV7-2 with TRBJ2-3, with no clear D. The germline V gene has CDR1 SGHTA and CDR2 FQGNSA. V shed 3 bases and J shed 2 bases, with 3 bases lying between them. The CDR3 is 12 residues long. CDR3 in amino acids: CASSFVTDTQYF. The CDR3 DNA is TGTGCCAGCAGCTTTGTCACAGATACGCAGTATTTT.